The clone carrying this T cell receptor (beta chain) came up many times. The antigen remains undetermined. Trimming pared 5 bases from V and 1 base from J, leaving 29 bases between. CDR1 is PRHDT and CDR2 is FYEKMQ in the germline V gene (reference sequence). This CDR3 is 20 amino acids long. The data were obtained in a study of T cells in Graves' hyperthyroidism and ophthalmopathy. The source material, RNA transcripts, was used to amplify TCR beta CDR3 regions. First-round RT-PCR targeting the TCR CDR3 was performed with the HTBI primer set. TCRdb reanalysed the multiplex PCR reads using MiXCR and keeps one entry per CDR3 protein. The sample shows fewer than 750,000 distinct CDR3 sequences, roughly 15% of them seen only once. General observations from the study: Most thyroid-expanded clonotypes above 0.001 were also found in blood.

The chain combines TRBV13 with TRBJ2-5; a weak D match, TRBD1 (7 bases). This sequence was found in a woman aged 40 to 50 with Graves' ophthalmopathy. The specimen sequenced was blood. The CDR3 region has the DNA TGTGCCAGCAGCCTACCGGGACAGAGAGCCTTTAGCGGAACCCAAGAGACCCAGTACTTC. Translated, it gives CASSLPGQRAFSGTQETQYF.